This T cell receptor beta chain was identified during a study of OX40 agonist ivuxolimab in advanced cancers. The CDR3 runs to 21 residues. V lost 4 bases and J lost 5; bases outside the gene matches: 25. Germline loops: CDR1 LNHDA, CDR2 SQIVND (reference sequence). There are a few counts of this clone. TCRdb's table, derived via immunoSEQ multiplex PCR, lists solely in-frame clones and lacks some. The sample comprises around 70,000 clones, about 82% of which are singletons, and over 4.5% rests with the top ten. Autoimmune disease history or systemic immunosuppression led to patients being barred. This chain uses TRBV19 with TRBJ1-2; the match to TRBD1 covers 10 bases. The TCR sequence derives from an adult with an advanced solid tumor such as melanoma, head and neck, liver or kidney cancer. Sequences were derived from CD4+ or CD8+ T cells sorted from blood, sampled in a trial of the OX40 agonist ivuxolimab. In nucleotides, the CDR3 is TGTGCCAGTAGTACCCGGACAGGGGGAGTTAGGGCGATCGCTGGGGTTTATGGCTACACCTTC. Translation gives CASSTRTGGVRAIAGVYGYTF.